A single sample gave rise to the 2 T cell receptor beta chains below, sequenced in a study of blood T cell repertoires in COVID-19 (dated by TCRdb to about 2020). The library was prepared using the immunoSEQ multiplex PCR assay. What TCRdb holds here is the immuneACCESS table cut down to in-frame rearrangements. Part of the clones is not present; checked against another copy, under half of the missing clones reflect an unresolved V gene, and the others are unexplained. In all, the sample holds about 68,000 clones, and approximately 86% of those were seen once. The ten biggest clones cover about 6.5% of the sample. The specimen was peripheral blood. All receptors derive from a man aged 80 or over with COVID-19, enrolled during active disease.

V gene TRBV12-3 or TRBV12-4 combines with J gene TRBJ1-3, with D unresolved. The V gene lost 1 base and the J gene lost 8 bases, with 9 bases spanning the gap. This CDR3 has 13 amino acids. In nucleotides, the CDR3 is TGTGCCAGCAGTTTAGGAGCAATAGACACCATATATTTT. It translates to CASSLGAIDTIYF.

Notes on this clone: An end of the junction differs from the germline gene, which may be a read error. The rearrangement links TRBV7-2 to TRBJ1-1; D call uncertain. The CDR3 is 14 amino acids. Germline V gene lookup returns CDR1 SGHTA and CDR2 FQGNSA. CDR3: CASSFSRVNTEAFF. The CDR3 DNA reads TGTGCCAGCAGCTTTTCCCGGGTGAATACTGAAGCTTTCTTT.